This TCR beta chain was retrieved from a study of response to subunit inactivated influenza vaccine. MiXCR was run by TCRdb on the RT-PCR reads, yielding one entry per CDR3 protein. The profile shows 650,000 to 800,000 distinct CDR3 sequences, roughly 13% of them singletons. Germline CDR1 and CDR2: MNHEY and SVGEGT. V was shortened by 4 bases and J by 7 bases, with 8 bases between the two germline ends. This CDR3 comprises 13 residues. Study-wide points: It was the authors' suggestion that each seasonal influenza vaccination recruits few new T cells.

This clonotype was seen at least ten times. Its antigen is not identified. The sequence came from a man aged 50-60 years who received an inactivated influenza vaccine. This sequence joins TRBV6-2 or TRBV6-3 and TRBJ1-6, with D perhaps TRBD1 (5 bases). The sample consisted of PBMCs from blood, taken 14 to 15 days before vaccination. The CDR3 loop reads CASSLPGNSPLHF. CDR3 DNA sequence: TGTGCCAGCAGTTTACCAGGGAATTCACCCCTCCACTTT.